The 32 T cell receptor beta chains below come from one sample, sequenced in a study of shared clonotypes between healthy human individuals. Sequenced by immunoSEQ multiplex PCR; TCRdb stores in-frame clones only, minus some. This table has about 1.5 million clones, around 98% appearing once. The specimen was naive CD4+ T cells sorted from blood. Subset in this sample: CD45RA+ positively selected. These receptors were taken from a young man in good health.

V and J are TRBV6-5 and TRBJ2-1, with D unresolved. The V gene's germline CDR1 is MNHEY and CDR2 SVGAGI. The V and J ends lost 2 bases and 7 bases respectively, with 15 bases between them. The CDR3 runs 15 residues. The CDR3 is CASSYEGLPGNEQFF. In DNA form, the CDR3 reads TGTGCCAGCAGTTACGAAGGGTTGCCTGGGAATGAGCAGTTCTTC.

The chain combines TRBV28 with TRBJ1-1; D remains ambiguous. The CDR3 sequence is 13 residues long. CDR1 MDHEN and CDR2 SYDVKM come from the germline V gene. V shed 6 bases and J shed 7 bases, with 15 bases lying between them. The CDR3 nucleotides are TGTGCCAGCAGCTCCAGCCCCGTCGGTGAAGCTTTCTTT. It yields the protein CASSSSPVGEAFF.

This clone was detected only once. The chain recombines TRBV7-2 with TRBJ1-4; 8 nucleotides agree with TRBD1. V shed 5 bases and J 5 bases; nucleotides not matched to a gene: 10. Germline V CDR1 and CDR2: SGHTA, FQGNSA. This CDR3 is 16 amino acids long. The CDR3 region has the DNA TGTGCCAGCAGCCAAAGACAGGGGAATTTGAATGAAAAACTGTTTTTT. Translated, it gives CASSQRQGNLNEKLFF.

This chain links TRBV29-1 with TRBJ1-1; 7 positions match TRBD1. This CDR3 has 16 residues. Germline CDR1 and CDR2: SQVTM and ANQGSEA. Unmatched junction bases numbered 15, after V lost 1 base and J lost 7 bases. CDR3 protein: CSVEGWNRGMHNEAFF. The CDR3 DNA sequence: TGCAGCGTTGAAGGGTGGAACAGGGGAATGCATAATGAAGCTTTCTTT.

The chain combines TRBV29-1 with TRBJ2-1, with 13 bases aligning to TRBD2. Germline V gene lookup returns CDR1 SQVTM and CDR2 ANQGSEA. The CDR3 has 14 residues. J was trimmed by 4 bases and V by 7 bases; bases with no gene match: 4. CDR3 in DNA: TGCAGCGGCACTAGCGGGAGGGGTTACAATGAGCAGTTCTTC. Translating gives CSGTSGRGYNEQFF.

Comments on this clone: The same CDR3 can be traced to other DNA sequences in this sample. The chain combines TRBV9 with TRBJ1-4; D is undetermined. V was cut by 4 bases and J by 0 bases, with 4 bases left in between. Per germline, CDR1 SGDLS and CDR2 YYNGEE. The CDR3 has 13 residues. The CDR3 DNA reads as TGTGCCAGCAGCAGGACAACTAATGAAAAACTGTTTTTT. Translation: CASSRTTNEKLFF.

CDR3: CASSRQGTAGANVLTF. CDR3 DNA: TGCGCCAGCAGCAGACAGGGAACGGCTGGGGCCAACGTCCTGACTTTC. The gene calls are TRBV5-1 and TRBJ2-6, with TRBD1 matching 7 bases. Germline trimming cut 4 bases from V and 2 bases from J; bases unmatched to any gene: 6. CDR3 length: 16 amino acids. Germline V gene sequence: CDR1 SGHRS, CDR2 YFSETQ.

The J gene is TRBJ2-7, the V gene TRBV27; TRBD2 agrees at 13 bases. This CDR3 comprises 15 residues. CDR1 and CDR2 (germline): MNHEY, SMNVEV (reference sequence). V shed 8 bases, J shed 7 bases, and the junction held 11 bases outside the gene matches. The CDR3 sequence: CASRTSGGKLREQYF. In DNA, the CDR3 is TGTGCCAGCCGGACTAGCGGGGGAAAGCTACGAGAGCAGTACTTC.

The chain employs TRBV11-2 and TRBJ2-4; possibly TRBD1 or TRBD2 for D (5 bases each). Germline V gene lookup returns CDR1 SGHAT and CDR2 FQNNGV. The CDR3 contains 12 residues. V lost 5 bases and J lost 6, with 8 bases in between. CDR3: CASSPGTNIQYF. Written as DNA, the CDR3 is TGTGCCAGCAGCCCGGGGACAAACATTCAGTACTTC.

V and J are TRBV11-1 and TRBJ2-7; the D call may be TRBD1 or TRBD2 (5 bases each). The CDR3 extends over 13 amino acids. Between the trimmed V and J ends, which lost 6 bases and 2 bases, there was a span of 11 bases. Germline CDR1 and CDR2: SGHAT and FQDESV (reference sequence). The chain's CDR3 is CASSPTGPYEQYF. CDR3 in DNA: TGTGCCAGCAGTCCTACGGGACCCTACGAGCAGTACTTC.

The chain carries TRBV20-1 and TRBJ2-7; D not certain. The CDR3 runs 11 residues. V was cut by 2 bases and J by 6 bases, with 8 bases left in between. Germline CDR1 reads DFQATT; CDR2 reads SNEGSKA (reference sequence). The CDR3 sequence: CSARPQPEQYF. CDR3 coding DNA: TGCAGTGCTAGACCACAGCCCGAGCAGTACTTC.

This rearrangement joins TRBV19 to TRBJ2-1; D gene unclear. Germline V CDR1 and CDR2: LNHDA, SQIVND (reference sequence). The CDR3 is 13 amino acids. With 4 bases removed from V and 8 bases from J, the gap between germline ends came to 12 bases. The DNA of the CDR3 is TGTGCCAGTAGTACCAGGTTAGACGATGAGCAGTTCTTC. It yields the protein CASSTRLDDEQFF.

The V call is TRBV4-3, the J call TRBJ1-2, with D perhaps matching TRBD1 (6 bases). V was clipped by 2 bases and J by 4 bases, with 14 bases between them. Germline V lookup: CDR1 LGHNA, CDR2 YSLEER. This CDR3 is built from 15 residues. In DNA, the CDR3 is TGCGCCAGCAGCCAATCGCTACAGGGAACCTATGGCTACACCTTC. This codes for CASSQSLQGTYGYTF.

This sequence joins TRBV7-3 and TRBJ2-2, with D maybe TRBD2 (6 bases). Germline-derived CDR1 and CDR2 are SGHTA and FQGTGA. This CDR3 comprises 15 residues. V dropped 3 bases and J dropped 2 bases, with 10 bases sitting between them. The CDR3: CASSFSGVNTGELFF. In DNA, the CDR3 is TGTGCCAGCAGCTTCTCGGGAGTAAACACCGGGGAGCTGTTTTTT.

The V call is TRBV12-5, the J call TRBJ2-3, with 10 nucleotides matching TRBD1. The CDR3 covers 17 residues. J was trimmed by 3 bases and V by 7 bases; bases with no gene match: 13. Germline loops: CDR1 LGHNT, CDR2 FRNRAP. CDR3 loop: CASALLTGTGETDTQYF. CDR3 in DNA: TGTGCTAGTGCACTTCTCACCGGGACAGGGGAAACAGATACGCAGTATTTT.

This clone was observed once. This CDR3 is CASSYATGYTRHEQYF. The CDR3 bases are TGTGCCAGCAGTTACGCAACAGGCTATACTCGTCACGAGCAGTACTTC. The gene calls are TRBV6-6 and TRBJ2-7; maybe TRBD1 (5 bases). CDR1 and CDR2 (germline): MNHNY, SVGAGI (reference sequence). This CDR3 comprises 16 residues. V was clipped by 2 bases and J by 5 bases, with 19 bases between them.

The chain combines TRBV6-5 with TRBJ1-1; 7 bases are a match to TRBD1. The CDR3 contains 16 residues. Trimming at V came to 0 bases and at J to 1 base, leaving 5 bases not matched to a gene. CDR1 is MNHEY and CDR2 is SVGAGI in the germline V gene. As DNA, the CDR3 is TGTGCCAGCAGTTACTCGGGTGGGACAGCGAACACTGAAGCTTTCTTT. Translating it yields CASSYSGGTANTEAFF.

For this clone: This sample includes further DNA sequences coding for the same CDR3. CDR3 region: CASSLGAYEQYF. The CDR3 nucleotides are TGCGCCAGCAGCTTAGGGGCCTACGAGCAGTACTTC. The chain carries TRBV5-1 and TRBJ2-7; TRBD1 is a possible D gene (5 bases). Germline V lookup: CDR1 SGHRS, CDR2 YFSETQ. CDR3 length: 12 amino acids. Trimming cost V 2 bases and J 2 bases, with 5 bases left between them. Drawing the rest from reference TRBV5-1 and TRBJ2-7, the complete variable domain is KAGVTQTPRYLIKTRGQQVTLSCSPISGHRSVSWYQQTPGQGLQFLFEYFSETQRNKGNFPGRFSGRQFSNSRSEMNVSTLELGDSALYLCASSLGAYEQYFGPGTRLTVT.

The chain employs TRBV4-1 and TRBJ2-7; TRBD2 matches 9 bases. Per germline, CDR1 MGHRA and CDR2 YSYEKL. CDR3 length: 20 amino acids. The ends lost 4 bases at V and 4 bases at J; junction bases unmatched: 23. Written as DNA, the CDR3 is TGCGCCAGCAGCCGGGGTATGACTAGCGGATCCGACCCGTGGGGATACGAGCAGTACTTC. It translates to CASSRGMTSGSDPWGYEQYF.

The chain carries TRBV5-1 and TRBJ2-7; 13 bases are shared with TRBD2. Germline assignment: CDR1 SGHRS and CDR2 YFSETQ. The junction had 8 bases not matched to a gene; V was cut back by 2 bases and J by 0 bases. The length of the CDR3 is 18 residues. CDR3: CASSLGTSGKEGSYEQYF. The CDR3 DNA follows: TGCGCCAGCAGCTTAGGGACTAGCGGGAAAGAAGGCTCCTACGAGCAGTACTTC.

The rearrangement joins TRBV20-1 to TRBJ2-1; D ambiguous. The CDR3 is 11 residues long. V was pared by 0 bases and J by 7 bases, with 4 bases between. Germline CDR1 and CDR2: DFQATT and SNEGSKA (reference sequence). The CDR3 DNA sequence: TGCAGTGCTAGAGATGAGAATGAGCAGTTCTTC. As protein: CSARDENEQFF.

This chain joins TRBV7-9 and TRBJ2-1; D is perhaps TRBD1 (7 bases). The CDR3 sequence is 14 residues long. V was cut by 10 bases and J by 4 bases, with 17 bases left in between. The germline gives CDR1 SEHNR, CDR2 FQNEAQ (reference sequence). The CDR3 is CATQGDSRYNEQFF. For the CDR3, the DNA is TGTGCCACCCAGGGGGACTCTAGATACAATGAGCAGTTCTTC.

The J gene is TRBJ2-7, the V gene TRBV9; either TRBD1 or TRBD2 may fit D (6 bases each). V was shortened by 3 bases and J by 5 bases, with 33 bases between the two germline ends. Germline CDR1 is SGDLS and CDR2 is YYNGEE. This CDR3 contains 20 residues. The CDR3 coding sequence is TGTGCCAGCAGCGGAACCAACCTCGAACGTGCGGGACATCGGTCTCACGAGCAGTACTTC. Residues: CASSGTNLERAGHRSHEQYF.

This clone occurred once. This CDR3 is CASKGGPYNEQFF. The DNA of the CDR3 is TGTGCCAGCAAGGGAGGTCCTTACAATGAGCAGTTCTTC. V gene TRBV6-4 combines with J gene TRBJ2-1; maybe TRBD2 (6 bases). Germline CDR1 and CDR2: MRHNA and SNTAGT. Trimming took 7 bases from V and 4 from J, leaving 11 bases between them. The CDR3 loop spans 13 amino acids.

The V and J genes are TRBV29-1 and TRBJ2-2; D not resolved. V lost 7 bases, J lost 1 base, and 13 bases lay in between. Germline-derived CDR1 and CDR2 are SQVTM and ANQGSEA. CDR3 length equals 14 residues. CDR3 sequence reads: CSAENRMNTGELFF. The CDR3 bases are TGCAGCGCCGAAAACAGAATGAACACCGGGGAGCTGTTTTTT.

About this clone itself: Other DNA sequences in this specimen translate into the identical CDR3. V and J are TRBV6-5 and TRBJ1-5; D is unresolved. V was cut by 0 bases and J by 0 bases, with 6 bases left in between. Germline loops: CDR1 MNHEY, CDR2 SVGAGI. The CDR3 has 15 amino acids. The CDR3 loop is CASSYSRYSNQPQHF. CDR3 bases: TGTGCCAGCAGTTACTCGAGGTATAGCAATCAGCCCCAGCATTTT.

On this clone itself: Mismatch with germline at one junction end may stem from a read error. V and J are TRBV5-1 and TRBJ1-4; maybe TRBD1 (5 bases). Per germline, CDR1 SGHRS and CDR2 YFSETQ. The CDR3 has 13 amino acids. The CDR3 sequence is CASSLDGAGTSLF. The CDR3 nucleotides read TGCGCCAGCAGCTTGGATGGAGCCGGGACGTCTCTTTTT.

V gene TRBV5-1 combines with J gene TRBJ2-3; D gene unclear. Trimming took off 4 bases at V and 1 base at J, with 16 bases between the two ends. This CDR3 has 16 residues. Germline CDR1 reads SGHRS; CDR2 reads YFSETQ. The CDR3 DNA is TGCGCCAGCAGCCCCCTCGGAGTGGGCGGCACAGATACGCAGTATTTT. The encoded protein is CASSPLGVGGTDTQYF.

The V gene is TRBV6-6, the J gene TRBJ2-5; 9 nucleotides align to TRBD2. The germline gives CDR1 MNHNY, CDR2 SVGAGI (reference sequence). Trimming at V came to 2 bases and at J to 5 bases, leaving 9 bases not matched to a gene. The CDR3 has 16 amino acids. The CDR3 region is CASSYRVAGDGETQYF. The CDR3 DNA reads TGTGCCAGCAGTTACAGAGTAGCGGGAGATGGTGAGACCCAGTACTTC.

Worth noting for this clone: This same CDR3 is encoded by further DNA sequences in the sample. The V and J genes are TRBV28 and TRBJ2-7; a possible D gene is TRBD1 (5 bases). V lost 2 bases, J lost 2 bases, and 10 bases lay in between. CDR1 is MDHEN and CDR2 is SYDVKM in the germline V gene. This CDR3 region has 14 residues. The CDR3 bases are TGTGCCAGCAGTTTACGGCAGGGCGCCTACGAGCAGTACTTC. This translates into CASSLRQGAYEQYF. The variable domain in full, completed from reference TRBV28 and TRBJ2-7, reads DVKVTQSSRYLVKRTGEKVFLECVQDMDHENMFWYRQDPGLGLRLIYFSYDVKMKEKGDIPEGYSVSREKKERFSLILESASTNQTSMYLCASSLRQGAYEQYFGPGTRLTVT.

V and J are TRBV6-9 and TRBJ2-7, with 7 bases identical to TRBD2. Germline V CDR1 and CDR2: MNHGY, SVAAGI. V lost 11 bases, J lost 1 base, and 11 bases stayed unmatched. This CDR3 has 14 amino acids. CDR3 nucleotides: TGTGCCTTCCTGGGGCTAGCGGTGTCCTACGAGCAGTACTTC. This translates into CAFLGLAVSYEQYF.

This chain joins TRBV6-1 and TRBJ1-1, with 7 nucleotides matching TRBD1. Germline loops: CDR1 MNHNS, CDR2 SASEGT. The CDR3 is 14 residues long. V lost 1 base, J lost 8 bases, and 7 bases stayed unmatched. CDR3 loop: CASSEGGYRGEAFF. The CDR3 nucleotides are TGTGCCAGCAGTGAAGGGGGTTACAGGGGCGAAGCTTTCTTT.